The 14 T cell receptor beta chains presented below share a single source sample, sequenced in a study of HIV-infected patients and healthy controls. One entry per CDR3 protein, called by TCRdb with MiXCR from the 5' RACE reads. The table lists about 64,000 distinct CDR3 sequences, around 21% of them singletons, with approximately 1.5% in the top ten. The specimen sequenced was CD4+ T cells from blood. The receptors derive from a human donor in good health.

This clonotype was found a few times. The genes are TRBV19 and TRBJ2-1; 10 bases line up with TRBD2. The CDR3 totals 14 residues. The J segment lost 9 bases and the V segment lost 6 bases, leaving 8 bases of the junction unmatched. Germline V CDR1 and CDR2: LNHDA, SQIVND (reference sequence). The CDR3 region has the DNA TGTGCCAGTAGGTCAGCTAGCGGGAGCGGTGAGCAGTTCTTC. Encoded protein: CASRSASGSGEQFF.

V and J are TRBV20-1 and TRBJ1-5; no firm D call. Germline lookup yields CDR1 DFQATT and CDR2 SNEGSKA (reference sequence). Trimming took 6 bases from V and 2 from J, leaving 8 bases between them. The CDR3 covers 12 residues. As DNA, the CDR3 is TGCAGTGCCATTAATGGCAATCAGCCCCAGCATTTT. It specifies CSAINGNQPQHF.

V and J are TRBV7-8 and TRBJ1-1; D not certain. The CDR3 runs to 16 residues. Trimming took off 5 bases at V and 1 base at J, with 17 bases between the two ends. Germline assignment: CDR1 SGHVS and CDR2 FQNEAQ. The CDR3 reads CASSLRVEERNTEAFF. CDR3 nucleotide sequence: TGTGCCAGCAGCCTTCGGGTGGAAGAGCGGAACACTGAAGCTTTCTTT.

The rearrangement joins TRBV12-3 or TRBV12-4 to TRBJ1-5; D is undetermined. This CDR3 region has 16 residues. Trimming stripped 6 bases from V and 1 base from J, with 16 bases between. The CDR3 coding sequence is TGTGCCAGCAGCCCCTTCTGGGCCGTAAGCAATCAGCCCCAGCATTTT. Encoded protein: CASSPFWAVSNQPQHF.

For this clonotype: A much larger clone lies a single base off, so this may be a read error. The chain uses TRBV6-2 or TRBV6-3 and TRBJ2-7; D not certain. This CDR3 has 13 amino acids. CDR1 is MNHEY and CDR2 is SVGEGT in the germline V gene. Deletions cut 2 bases from V and 2 bases from J, with 7 bases between. The CDR3 coding sequence is TGTGCCAGCAGTTACGATCCAACCTACGAGCAGTACTTC. Protein: CASSYDPTYEQYF.

The table lists this clonotype with many counts. The J gene is TRBJ2-3, the V gene TRBV6-5; TRBD1 aligns across 8 bases. After removal of 8 bases from V and 4 bases from J, the junction contained 14 bases not matched to a gene. Germline V gene sequence: CDR1 MNHEY, CDR2 SVGAGI. This CDR3 is built from 16 residues. The CDR3 DNA reads as TGTGCCAGCGTCCAACGGGCCGGGACAGGAGCAGATACGCAGTATTTT. Amino acids: CASVQRAGTGADTQYF.

V is TRBV18 and J is TRBJ2-2, with D possibly TRBD1 on 5 matching bases. CDR1 KGHSH and CDR2 LQKENI come from the germline V gene. This CDR3 region has 17 residues. Trimming took 1 base from V and 0 from J, leaving 12 bases between them. CDR3 in amino acids: CASSPLIGATNTGELFF. CDR3 DNA sequence: TGTGCCAGCTCACCACTAATTGGGGCGACGAACACCGGGGAGCTGTTTTTT.

This clonotype has only a few counts. The chain joins TRBV12-3 or TRBV12-4 to TRBJ2-7; D gene unclear. With 2 bases removed from V and 3 bases from J, the gap between germline ends came to 8 bases. The CDR3 totals 13 residues. DNA for the CDR3: TGTGCCAGCAGTTTAAGGGCTGGCTACGAGCAGTACTTC. Protein product: CASSLRAGYEQYF.

This chain uses TRBV10-3 with TRBJ2-5; D is unresolved. The V and J ends lost 3 bases and 5 bases respectively, with 13 bases between them. There are 14 residues in the CDR3. Germline loops: CDR1 ENHRY, CDR2 SYGVKD. CDR3 in amino acids: CAISEGPGRETQYF. The CDR3 DNA is TGTGCCATCAGTGAAGGCCCAGGACGGGAGACCCAGTACTTC.

The rearrangement links TRBV5-6 to TRBJ2-7, with D unclear. The germline gives CDR1 SGHDT, CDR2 YYEEEE. V lost 1 base and J lost 7, with 15 bases in between. The CDR3 loop spans 14 amino acids. Here the CDR3 DNA reads TGTGCCAGCAGCTTGCGGTCTTCGGTACGGGAGCAGTACTTC. Translating it yields CASSLRSSVREQYF.

This clonotype was found a few times. The chain links TRBV14 to TRBJ1-5, with a weak D call TRBD1 (6 bases). The V and J ends lost 4 bases and 5 bases respectively, with 12 bases between them. Germline V gene lookup returns CDR1 SGHDN and CDR2 FVKESK. The CDR3 extends over 14 amino acids. In DNA form, the CDR3 reads TGTGCCAGCAGCCTTACAGGGTCTCATCAGCCCCAGCATTTT. Translation: CASSLTGSHQPQHF.

This chain connects TRBV9 to TRBJ2-2; D is uncertain. V was trimmed by 3 bases and J by 8 bases, leaving 20 bases between them. Per the germline V gene, CDR1 is SGDLS and CDR2 is YYNGEE. CDR3 length: 16 residues. The CDR3 DNA reads as TGTGCCAGCAGCGGCTACACGGACCCTACTACAGGGGAGCTGTTTTTT. This codes for CASSGYTDPTTGELFF.

J is TRBJ1-1 and V is TRBV27, with TRBD1 as a possible D gene (5 bases). The CDR3 runs 14 residues. V lost 5 bases and J 2 bases, leaving 12 bases between the germline ends. The germline CDR1 and CDR2 sequences are MNHEY and SMNVEV (reference sequence). This chain's CDR3 is CASSGQRGNTEAFF. CDR3 in DNA: TGTGCCAGCAGTGGGCAAAGGGGAAACACTGAAGCTTTCTTT.

The chain uses TRBV12-3 or TRBV12-4 and TRBJ2-3, with D uncertain. CDR3 length: 12 residues. Deletions cut 8 bases from V and 4 bases from J, with 10 bases between. The CDR3 DNA sequence: TGTGCCAGCGGGATGATGGCAGATACGCAGTATTTT. It specifies CASGMMADTQYF.